One sample yielded the 13 T cell receptor beta chains listed below, sequenced in a study of T cell repertoires in ileal Crohn's disease. Specified time point: neoterminal ileum biopsy at postoperative endoscopy, about 6 months after surgery. TCRdb's table, derived via immunoSEQ multiplex PCR, lists solely in-frame clones and lacks some. The sample has some 16,000 clones, around 70% seen once. Sequences were obtained from ileal tissue. The receptors come from an adult with Crohn's disease.

This clone showed up just a few times. V gene TRBV6-5 combines with J gene TRBJ1-1; 8 bases map to TRBD1. Trimming took 5 bases from V and 7 from J; bases not matched to a gene: 6. Germline V gene data show CDR1 as MNHEY and CDR2 as SVGAGI. The CDR3 runs 13 residues. CDR3: CASSTQGVSEAFF. CDR3 nucleotides: TGTGCCAGCAGTACACAGGGGGTAAGTGAAGCTTTCTTT.

This clone was picked up a small number of times. The rearrangement uses TRBV10-3 and TRBJ2-1, with D tentatively TRBD2 (6 bases). Germline V CDR1 and CDR2: ENHRY, SYGVKD. The CDR3 covers 15 residues. V was clipped by 6 bases and J by 0 bases, with 12 bases between them. In DNA form, the CDR3 reads TGTGCCATCAGCTCGGAGGGGAGCTCCTACAATGAGCAGTTCTTC. This encodes CAISSEGSSYNEQFF.

The gene calls are TRBV2 and TRBJ1-4; TRBD1 might be the D (5 bases). The CDR3 is 12 amino acids. Per the germline V gene, CDR1 is SNHLY and CDR2 is FYNNEI. V lost 4 bases and J 8 bases, leaving 8 bases between the germline ends. CDR3 amino acids: CASSGTFEKLFF. Here the CDR3 DNA reads TGTGCCAGCAGTGGGACATTCGAAAAACTGTTTTTT.

The CDR3 here is CASSEALGRWYF. The CDR3 DNA is TGTGCCAGCAGTGAAGCGCTGGGGCGTTGGTACTTC. The gene calls are TRBV2 and TRBJ2-7; D is perhaps TRBD1 (5 bases). Trimming shortened V by 0 bases and J by 12 bases, and 12 bases separated the two germline ends. Germline V lookup: CDR1 SNHLY, CDR2 FYNNEI. The CDR3 length is 12 residues.

The genes are TRBV6-1 and TRBJ2-7; 10 bases fit TRBD1. After removal of 6 bases from V and 10 bases from J, the junction contained 12 bases not matched to a gene. The germline CDR1 and CDR2 sequences are MNHNS and SASEGT. The length of the CDR3 is 14 residues. The CDR3 sequence: CASRETGTGEIQYF. The CDR3 coding sequence is TGTGCCAGCAGGGAAACAGGGACAGGGGAGATCCAGTACTTC.

V is TRBV5-1 and J is TRBJ2-2; no firm D call. The V gene's germline CDR1 is SGHRS and CDR2 YFSETQ. The CDR3 loop spans 14 amino acids. V was trimmed by 0 bases and J by 4 bases, leaving 7 bases between them. The CDR3 DNA sequence: TGCGCCAGCAGCTTGGTTCGTCTCACCGGGGAGCTGTTTTTT. Protein sequence: CASSLVRLTGELFF.

The rearrangement links TRBV6-6 to TRBJ1-2, with 10 bases identical to TRBD1. Per germline, CDR1 MNHNY and CDR2 SVGAGI (reference sequence). The CDR3 length is 12 residues. The J segment lost 6 bases and the V segment lost 7 bases, leaving 2 bases of the junction unmatched. CDR3 bases: TGTGCCAGCATAGGGACAGGGGATGGCTACACCTTC. Translating it yields CASIGTGDGYTF.

The chain couples TRBV30 to TRBJ2-5; TRBD2 agrees at 7 bases. V lost 3 bases to trimming and J lost 11 bases; unmatched junction nucleotides: 18. This CDR3 spans 15 amino acids. Germline lookup yields CDR1 GTSNPN and CDR2 SVGIG (reference sequence). This chain's CDR3 is CAWRPAAGWGGEQYF. DNA of the CDR3: TGTGCCTGGAGACCCGCGGCAGGCTGGGGGGGAGAGCAGTACTTC. Complete variable domain (other parts from reference TRBV30 and TRBJ2-5): SQTIHQWPATLVQPVGSPLSLECTVEGTSNPNLYWYRQAAGRGLQLLFYSVGIGQISSEVPQNLSASRPQDRQFILSSKKLLLSDSGFYLCAWRPAAGWGGEQYFGPGTRLLVL.

This sequence joins TRBV5-4 and TRBJ2-5; a weak D match, TRBD1 (6 bases). CDR3 length: 14 residues. The ends were cut back, 2 bases at V and 5 bases at J, with 13 bases in the middle. CDR1 and CDR2 (germline): SGHNT, YYREEE (reference sequence). The CDR3 loop reads CASSLDRLLETQYF. CDR3 DNA sequence: TGTGCCAGCAGCTTAGACAGGTTGCTGGAGACCCAGTACTTC.

V usage is TRBV5-1 and J usage is TRBJ2-2; possible D gene TRBD1, 5 bases. Trimming removed 5 bases at V and 7 bases at J, with 21 bases between. Germline V CDR1 and CDR2: SGHRS, YFSETQ. This CDR3 contains 16 residues. The CDR3 reads CASRSGAVWGVGELFF. CDR3 DNA: TGCGCCAGCAGAAGTGGGGCCGTCTGGGGTGTCGGGGAGCTGTTTTTT.

This clone has just a few counts. V is TRBV6-1 and J is TRBJ2-7; 7 bases are shared with TRBD1. The CDR3 runs to 14 residues. V lost 8 bases and J lost 5; bases outside the gene matches: 12. Germline V lookup: CDR1 MNHNS, CDR2 SASEGT. The CDR3 bases are TGTGCCAGCCTCCACGGTACAGGGGTTGACGAGCAGTACTTC. Encoded protein: CASLHGTGVDEQYF.

This rearrangement joins TRBV4-1 to TRBJ2-5, with D perhaps TRBD2 (6 bases). Looked up from germline, CDR1 is MGHRA and CDR2 is YSYEKL. The V end lost 3 bases, the J end lost 7 bases, and 18 bases lay between the germline ends. The CDR3 is made up of 15 amino acids. The CDR3: CASSQDTALGGTQYF. The CDR3 DNA follows: TGCGCCAGCAGCCAGGATACAGCTCTCGGGGGGACCCAGTACTTC.

This clone occurred a few times. Here the CDR3 DNA reads TGTGCCAGCAGCTTTGGACTATACGAGCAGTACTTC. This translates into CASSFGLYEQYF. The chain links TRBV5-4 to TRBJ2-7, with D possibly being TRBD2 (6 bases). The V end lost 2 bases, the J end lost 4 bases, and 7 bases lay between the germline ends. Germline V gene data show CDR1 as SGHNT and CDR2 as YYREEE (reference sequence). The length of the CDR3 is 12 residues.